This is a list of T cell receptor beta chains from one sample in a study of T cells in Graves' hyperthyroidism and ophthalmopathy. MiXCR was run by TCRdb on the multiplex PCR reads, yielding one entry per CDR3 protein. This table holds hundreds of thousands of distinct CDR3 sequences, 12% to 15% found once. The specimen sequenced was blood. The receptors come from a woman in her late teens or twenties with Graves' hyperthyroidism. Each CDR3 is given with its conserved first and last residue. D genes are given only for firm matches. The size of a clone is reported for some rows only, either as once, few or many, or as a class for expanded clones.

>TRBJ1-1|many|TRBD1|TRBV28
TGTGCCAGCAATAACCTGGGAGGGGGCGGCACTGAAGCTTTCTTT
CASNNLGGGGTEAFF
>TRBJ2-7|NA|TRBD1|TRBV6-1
TGTGCCAGCAGTCGGACAGGAGGTAACGGCGAGCAGTACTTC
CASSRTGGNGEQYF
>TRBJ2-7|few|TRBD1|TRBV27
TGTGCCAGCAGTTCGCCCGGGACAGGGGAATACGAGCAGTACTTC
CASSSPGTGEYEQYF
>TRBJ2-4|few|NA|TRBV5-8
TGTGCCAGCAGCCCTCTCCACAGCAGTTACAAAAACATTCAGTACTTC
CASSPLHSSYKNIQYF
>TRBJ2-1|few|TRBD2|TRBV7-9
TGTGCCAGCCGTATGGCTAGCGGCTTCAATGAGCAGTTCTTC
CASRMASGFNEQFF
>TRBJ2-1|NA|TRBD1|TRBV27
TGTGCCAGCAGTTCAGTCCGGGACAGGGGATACGAGCAGTTCTTC
CASSSVRDRGYEQFF
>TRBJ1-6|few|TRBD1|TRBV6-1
TGTGCCAGCAGGAGACAGGGGTCTTCACCCCTCCACTTT
CASRRQGSSPLHF
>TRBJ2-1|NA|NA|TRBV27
TGTGCCAGCAGTTTGTTTCAAGCGCGGAATGAGCAGTTCTTC
CASSLFQARNEQFF
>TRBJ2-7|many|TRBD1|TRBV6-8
TGTGCCAGCAGTTACTCATGGGACAGCAAGTACGAGCAGTACTTC
CASSYSWDSKYEQYF
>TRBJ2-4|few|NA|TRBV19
TGTGCCAGTAGTATCAGCCTGGGAAACATTCAGTACTTC
CASSISLGNIQYF
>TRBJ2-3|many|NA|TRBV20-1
TGCAGTGCTTCGCCGGGGGTAGATACGCAGTATTTT
CSASPGVDTQYF
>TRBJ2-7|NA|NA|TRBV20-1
TGCAGTGCTAGACAGGCTAGTCGTGGCGAGCAGTACTTC
CSARQASRGEQYF
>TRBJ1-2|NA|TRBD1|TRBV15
TGTGCCACCAGCAGGGACAGGGCCTCGTGGGGCTACACCTTC
CATSRDRASWGYTF
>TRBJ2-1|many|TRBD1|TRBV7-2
TGTGCCAGCAGCTCACAGGGGGGTCAGAATGAGCAGTTCTTC
CASSSQGGQNEQFF
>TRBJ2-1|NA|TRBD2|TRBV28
TGTGCCAGCACCCAGGGAGGGAGCACCTACAATGAGCAGCTCTTC
CASTQGGSTYNEQLF
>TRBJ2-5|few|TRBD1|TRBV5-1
TGCGCCAGCAGCTTGATACAGGGGGCGAAGACCCAGTACTTC
CASSLIQGAKTQYF